The present T cell receptor beta chain was sequenced within a study of blood T cell repertoires in COVID-19. Germline CDR1 LNHDA, CDR2 SQIVND (reference sequence). CDR3 length equals 13 residues. The V end was cut by 4 bases, the J end by 3 bases, with 7 bases between. Libraries were prepared by immunoSEQ multiplex PCR; TCRdb keeps only in-frame clonotypes and omits some of them. Of 150,000 or so clones in the sample, around 87% were seen once. The rearrangement links TRBV19 to TRBJ1-3; D unresolved. Specimen: PBMCs or T cells enriched from blood (not recorded which). The receptor's source is a woman in her forties or fifties who had recovered from COVID-19. The CDR3 DNA reads as TGTGCCAGTAGTACCGGAGGTGGAAACACCATATATTTT. Protein: CASSTGGGNTIYF.